This T cell receptor (beta chain) was identified in a study of blood T cell repertoires in COVID-19. This clone occurred once. Assay used: immunoSEQ multiplex PCR; TCRdb lists only in-frame clones, some missing. This sample has about 340,000 clones, with about 88% found just once. This sequence was found in a woman aged 55-69 years with COVID-19, enrolled during active disease. Specimen: peripheral blood.

The CDR3 DNA reads TGTGCCAGCAGCCCCAGGGCCACTGAAGCTTTCTTT. It encodes CASSPRATEAFF. V and J are TRBV9 and TRBJ1-1, with a weak D call TRBD1 (5 bases). The germline V gene encodes CDR1 SGDLS and CDR2 YYNGEE. The CDR3 has 12 amino acids. The V end lost 4 bases, the J end lost 4 bases, and 8 bases lay between the germline ends.